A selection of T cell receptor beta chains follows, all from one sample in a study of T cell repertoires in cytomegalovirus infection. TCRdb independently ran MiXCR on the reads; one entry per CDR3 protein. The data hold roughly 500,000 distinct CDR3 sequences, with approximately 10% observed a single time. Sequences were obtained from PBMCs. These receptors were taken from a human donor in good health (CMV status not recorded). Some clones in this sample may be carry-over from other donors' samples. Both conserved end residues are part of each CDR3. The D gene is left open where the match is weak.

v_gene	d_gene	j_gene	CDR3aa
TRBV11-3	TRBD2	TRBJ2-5	CASSYSGGETQYF
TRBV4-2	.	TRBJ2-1	CASSQDPAESSYNEQFF
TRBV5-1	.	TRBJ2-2	CASRGAHGELFF
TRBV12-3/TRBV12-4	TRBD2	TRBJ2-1	CASSLWEGNYNEQFF
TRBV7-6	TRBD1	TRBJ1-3	CASSSFYDRGRDSGNTIYF
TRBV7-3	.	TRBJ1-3	CASSLTGQGSGNTIYF
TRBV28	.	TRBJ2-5	CAAGPLAETQYF
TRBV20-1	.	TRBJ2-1	CSATHRRFSYNEQFF
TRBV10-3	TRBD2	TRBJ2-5	CAISSGTSGFVETQYF
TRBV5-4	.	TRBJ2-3	CASSLAGPITDTQYF
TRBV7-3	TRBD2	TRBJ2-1	CASSLTRASGTGEQFF
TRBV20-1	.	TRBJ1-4	CSASGRGGEKLFF
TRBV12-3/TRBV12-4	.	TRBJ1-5	CASSLNLGENQPQHF